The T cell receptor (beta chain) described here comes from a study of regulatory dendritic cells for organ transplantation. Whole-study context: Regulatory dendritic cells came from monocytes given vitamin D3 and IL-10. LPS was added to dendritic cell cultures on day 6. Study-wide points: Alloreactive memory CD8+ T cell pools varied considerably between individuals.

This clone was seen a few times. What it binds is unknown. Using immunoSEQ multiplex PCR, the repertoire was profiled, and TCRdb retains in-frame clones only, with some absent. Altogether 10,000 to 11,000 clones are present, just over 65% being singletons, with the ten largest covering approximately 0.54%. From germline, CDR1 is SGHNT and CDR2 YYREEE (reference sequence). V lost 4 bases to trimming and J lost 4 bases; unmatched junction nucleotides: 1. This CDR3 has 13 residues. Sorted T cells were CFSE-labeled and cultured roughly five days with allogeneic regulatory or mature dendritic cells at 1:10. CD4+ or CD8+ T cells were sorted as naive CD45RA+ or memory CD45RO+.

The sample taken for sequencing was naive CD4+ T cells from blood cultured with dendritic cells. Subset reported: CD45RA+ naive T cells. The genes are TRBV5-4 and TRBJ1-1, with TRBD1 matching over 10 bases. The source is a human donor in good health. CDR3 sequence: CASSRQGATEAFF. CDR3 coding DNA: TGTGCCAGCAGCAGACAGGGGGCCACTGAAGCTTTCTTT.